The 20 T cell receptor beta chains below were found in one sample sequenced in a study of OX40 agonist ivuxolimab in advanced cancers. Clones were sequenced by immunoSEQ multiplex PCR, and TCRdb holds only the in-frame ones, with some missing. The sample shows 26,000 or so clones, 70% to 90% of them seen only once. The sequencing used CD4+ or CD8+ T cells sorted from blood, collected in a trial of the OX40 agonist ivuxolimab. Source of these receptors: an adult with an advanced solid tumor such as melanoma, head and neck, liver or kidney cancer.

This chain connects TRBV9 to TRBJ1-2; D call uncertain. This CDR3 comprises 14 residues. Germline V gene lookup returns CDR1 SGDLS and CDR2 YYNGEE. V lost 5 bases and J lost 3, with 14 bases in between. As DNA, the CDR3 is TGTGCCAGCAGGTCAAGTGAGAACCACTATGGCTACACCTTC. It encodes CASRSSENHYGYTF.

This clone was seen a handful of times. At the DNA level, this CDR3 is encoded by other sequences in the same sample as well. J is TRBJ2-1 and V is TRBV6-5, with 7 nucleotides matching TRBD1. This CDR3 contains 14 residues. The ends lost 9 bases at V and 4 bases at J; junction bases unmatched: 9. Germline V CDR1 and CDR2: MNHEY, SVGAGI. The CDR3 spells CASCRQGGYNEQFF. DNA of the CDR3: TGTGCCAGTTGTCGACAGGGTGGATACAATGAGCAGTTCTTC.

This clone came up once. V usage is TRBV7-9 and J usage is TRBJ2-1; TRBD2 aligns across 11 bases. The length of the CDR3 is 13 residues. V trimming: 5 bases; J trimming: 7 bases; junction bases outside the gene matches: 1. Germline V gives CDR1 SEHNR, CDR2 FQNEAQ (reference sequence). CDR3 bases: TGTGCCAGCAGCCGACTAGCGGGGAATGAGCAGTTCTTC. Translated: CASSRLAGNEQFF.

CDR3 in DNA: TGTGCCAGTAGTATGGGGACAGGGGCCACTGAAGCTTTCTTT. Its protein is CASSMGTGATEAFF. V usage is TRBV19 and J usage is TRBJ1-1, with 10 bases aligning to TRBD1. The CDR3 covers 14 residues. The V gene's germline CDR1 is LNHDA and CDR2 SQIVND (reference sequence). Trimming at V came to 3 bases and at J to 4 bases, leaving 2 bases not matched to a gene.

The CDR3 DNA reads as TGTGCCAGCAGCTCTGGACAGGGGGTTAGTAAGCAGTACTTC. This sequence encodes CASSSGQGVSKQYF. This chain uses TRBV2 with TRBJ2-7, with TRBD1 identical over 10 bases. Trimming cost V 6 bases and J 8 bases; bases outside gene matches: 10. This CDR3 is 14 amino acids long. Germline CDR1 is SNHLY and CDR2 is FYNNEI.

The table lists this clone with a few counts. V and J are TRBV5-6 and TRBJ2-7; D is perhaps TRBD1 (6 bases). In germline, CDR1 is SGHDT, CDR2 YYEEEE. This CDR3 is 14 amino acids long. V gave up 0 bases and J gave up 1 base, with 8 bases separating them. This CDR3 is CASSLVDRSYEQYF. In nucleotides, the CDR3 is TGTGCCAGCAGCTTGGTTGACAGGTCCTACGAGCAGTACTTC.

In DNA, the CDR3 is TGTGCCAGTAGTATGGGGCCTCAGGGCTACACCTTC. Protein: CASSMGPQGYTF. The chain employs TRBV19 and TRBJ1-2; tentatively, D is TRBD1 (5 bases). The V gene lost 3 bases and the J gene lost 8 bases, with 10 bases spanning the gap. Germline CDR1 and CDR2: LNHDA and SQIVND (reference sequence). The CDR3 runs to 12 residues.

CDR3 sequence (DNA): TGTGCCAGCAGCTTAGGTTGGGGTGGGGCCAACGTCCTGACTTTC. It encodes CASSLGWGGANVLTF. The gene calls are TRBV13 and TRBJ2-6; D is undetermined. V was clipped by 0 bases and J by 3 bases, with 6 bases between them. The CDR3 covers 15 residues. Germline CDR1 and CDR2: PRHDT and FYEKMQ (reference sequence).

The chain recombines TRBV6-5 with TRBJ2-3; D is uncertain. V shed 5 bases and J shed 5 bases, with 11 bases lying between them. The CDR3 length is 13 residues. From germline, CDR1 is MNHEY and CDR2 SVGAGI. CDR3 nucleotides: TGTGCCAGCAGTCGGAAACTGGGAGATACGCAGTATTTT. This codes for CASSRKLGDTQYF.

This clone came up once. This chain uses TRBV15 with TRBJ2-7; D is undetermined. V was pared by 0 bases and J by 1 base, with 10 bases between. Germline lookup yields CDR1 LNHNV and CDR2 YYDKDF (reference sequence). There are 15 residues in the CDR3. The CDR3 region is CATSRDQAPSYEQYF. The CDR3 nucleotides read TGTGCCACCAGCAGAGATCAGGCTCCTTCCTACGAGCAGTACTTC.

The chain couples TRBV9 to TRBJ2-1, with D perhaps TRBD1 or TRBD2 (5 bases each). CDR1 is SGDLS, CDR2 YYNGEE, per germline. V shed 3 bases and J shed 13 bases, with 20 bases lying between them. The CDR3 loop spans 14 amino acids. CDR3 nucleotides: TGTGCCAGCAGCGCAAAGGTTGGGGGAACTTCCCAGTTCTTC. Amino acids: CASSAKVGGTSQFF.

By its share, this clone is medium-sized. The rearrangement uses TRBV7-9 and TRBJ1-2, with D uncertain. Germline lookup yields CDR1 SEHNR and CDR2 FQNEAQ (reference sequence). Trimming pared 5 bases from V and 5 bases from J, leaving 6 bases between. There are 11 residues in the CDR3. In DNA form, the CDR3 reads TGTGCCAGCAGCGCTACTTATGGCTACACCTTC. It codes for CASSATYGYTF. The full variable domain, its missing parts supplied by reference TRBV7-9 and TRBJ1-2, is DTGVSQNPRHKITKRGQNVTFRCDPISEHNRLYWYRQTLGQGPEFLTYFQNEAQLEKSRLLSDRFSAERPKGSFSTLEIQRTEQGDSAMYLCASSATYGYTFGSGTRLTVV.

J is TRBJ2-5 and V is TRBV28; D ambiguous. The CDR3 sequence is 13 residues long. Trimming pared 6 bases from V and 5 bases from J, leaving 13 bases between. Germline CDR1 reads MDHEN; CDR2 reads SYDVKM. The CDR3 loop is CASRPDPRETQYF. The CDR3, as DNA: TGTGCCAGCAGACCCGACCCTCGGGAGACCCAGTACTTC.

The J gene is TRBJ2-7, the V gene TRBV6-5; no firm D call. V was cut by 2 bases and J by 7 bases, with 6 bases left in between. The CDR3 is 11 amino acids. CDR1 is MNHEY and CDR2 is SVGAGI in the germline V gene. The CDR3: CASSYVGEQYF. Written as DNA, the CDR3 is TGTGCCAGCAGTTACGTGGGAGAGCAGTACTTC.

In nucleotides, the CDR3 is TGCGCCAGCAGCTCCCGGACAGGGGACTATGGCTACACCTTC. This encodes CASSSRTGDYGYTF. The chain joins TRBV5-1 to TRBJ1-2; 9 positions match TRBD1. Trimming at V came to 3 bases and at J to 3 bases, leaving 3 bases not matched to a gene. Germline V gene data show CDR1 as SGHRS and CDR2 as YFSETQ. The CDR3 has 14 amino acids.

The chain employs TRBV2 and TRBJ2-5; unclear D gene. The CDR3 totals 14 residues. Germline V gene lookup returns CDR1 SNHLY and CDR2 FYNNEI. Deletions cut 10 bases from V and 4 bases from J, with 19 bases between. CDR3 sequence reads: CATFPQITGETQYF. CDR3 DNA: TGTGCCACCTTTCCCCAGATTACCGGAGAGACCCAGTACTTC. The full variable domain, completed using reference TRBV2 and TRBJ2-5, is EPEVTQTPSHQVTQMGQEVILRCVPISNHLYFYWYRQILGQKVEFLVSFYNNEISEKSEIFDDQFSVERPDGSNFTLKIRSTKLEDSAMYFCATFPQITGETQYFGPGTRLLVL.

This chain joins TRBV9 and TRBJ2-3, with D perhaps matching TRBD1 (6 bases). Germline-derived CDR1 and CDR2 are SGDLS and YYNGEE. The CDR3 runs 17 residues. Trimming took off 0 bases at V and 2 bases at J, with 16 bases between the two ends. CDR3 bases: TGTGCCAGCAGCGTAGGGGGTGAACAGGGACCCACAGATACGCAGTATTTT. Translating it yields CASSVGGEQGPTDTQYF.

Remarks on this clone: A far larger clone is off by one base, so a read error is likely. The chain uses TRBV29-1 and TRBJ1-1; D perhaps matches TRBD1 (5 bases). The CDR3 contains 13 residues. Trimming cost V 4 bases and J 3 bases, with 12 bases left between them. CDR1 SQVTM and CDR2 ANQGSEA come from the germline V gene. The CDR3 nucleotides are TGCAGCGTTGGATGGGGGAAGTACACTGAAGCTTTCTTT. Translating gives CSVGWGKYTEAFF.

V is TRBV28 and J is TRBJ2-5, with 9 bases that match TRBD2. Looked up from germline, CDR1 is MDHEN and CDR2 is SYDVKM. CDR3 length: 13 amino acids. J gave up 5 bases and V 10 bases, and 8 bases lay outside the gene matches. The CDR3, as DNA: TGTGCCACCGTAGCGGGAGTCGGGGAGACCCAGTACTTC. The encoded protein is CATVAGVGETQYF.

V gene TRBV5-4 combines with J gene TRBJ2-3; 11 bases fit TRBD2. Germline V gene sequence: CDR1 SGHNT, CDR2 YYREEE (reference sequence). This CDR3 spans 16 amino acids. J lost 4 bases, V lost 4 bases, and 8 bases had no gene match. The CDR3 sequence: CASSPPSGGISDTQYF. The CDR3 bases are TGTGCCAGCAGCCCTCCTAGCGGGGGGATATCAGATACGCAGTATTTT.